This TCR beta chain appears in the sequencing data of a study of identical twins. TCRdb re-derived calls from the 5' RACE reads in MiXCR, one entry per CDR3 protein. The sample records some 500,000 distinct CDR3 sequences, around 9.6% being singletons. The table lists this clonotype with many counts. CDR1 is MNHEY, CDR2 SVGAGI, per germline. The CDR3 has 15 amino acids. V shed 4 bases and J shed 5 bases, with 18 bases lying between them. The sample was also linked to a second study, of yellow fever vaccine responses in identical twins.

This receptor was taken from a young woman in good health. Sequencing used PBMCs. The J gene is TRBJ2-7, the V gene TRBV6-5, with a weak D call TRBD2 (6 bases). The CDR3 here is CASSSPGEASDEQYF. The CDR3 DNA reads TGTGCCAGCAGTTCCCCCGGGGAGGCCTCGGACGAGCAGTACTTC.